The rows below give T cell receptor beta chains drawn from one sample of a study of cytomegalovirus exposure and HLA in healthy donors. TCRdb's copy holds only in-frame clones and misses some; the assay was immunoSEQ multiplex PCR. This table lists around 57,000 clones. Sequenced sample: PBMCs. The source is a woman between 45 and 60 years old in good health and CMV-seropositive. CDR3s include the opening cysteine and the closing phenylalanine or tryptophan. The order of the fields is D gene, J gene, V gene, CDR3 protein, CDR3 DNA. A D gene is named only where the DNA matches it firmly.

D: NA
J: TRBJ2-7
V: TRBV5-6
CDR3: CASSAGTEYEQYF
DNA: TGTGCCAGCAGCGCCGGGACTGAATACGAGCAGTACTTC

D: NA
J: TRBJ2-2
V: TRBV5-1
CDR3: CASSLDLVGGELFF
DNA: TGCGCCAGCAGCTTGGATCTAGTCGGCGGGGAGCTGTTTTTT

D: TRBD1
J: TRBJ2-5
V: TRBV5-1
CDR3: CASSPDRGVSETQYF
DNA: TGCGCCAGCAGTCCCGACAGGGGAGTTTCAGAGACCCAGTACTTC

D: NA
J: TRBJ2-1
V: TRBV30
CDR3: CAWSYGNEQFF
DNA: TGTGCCTGGAGTTACGGCAATGAGCAGTTCTTC

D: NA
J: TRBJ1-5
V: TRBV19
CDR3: CASSMAHTLERQPQHF
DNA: TGTGCCAGTAGTATGGCGCACACCCTAGAACGGCAGCCCCAGCATTTT

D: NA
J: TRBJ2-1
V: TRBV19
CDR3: CASSMEGDEQFF
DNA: TGTGCCAGTAGTATGGAGGGTGATGAGCAGTTCTTC

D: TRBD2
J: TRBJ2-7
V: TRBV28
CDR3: CASRVAGERDEQYF
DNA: TGTGCCAGCAGGGTAGCGGGGGAGAGGGACGAGCAGTACTTC

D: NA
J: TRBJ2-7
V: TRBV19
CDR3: CASSIGGSTYEQYF
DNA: TGTGCCAGTAGTATTGGGGGCTCTACCTACGAGCAGTACTTC

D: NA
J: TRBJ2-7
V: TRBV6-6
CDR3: CASSYVGSSYEQYF
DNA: TGTGCCAGCAGTTACGTTGGGAGCTCCTACGAGCAGTACTTC

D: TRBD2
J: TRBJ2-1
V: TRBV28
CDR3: CASSLWLAGGFAEQFF
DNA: TGTGCCAGCAGTTTGTGGCTAGCGGGAGGATTCGCTGAGCAGTTCTTC

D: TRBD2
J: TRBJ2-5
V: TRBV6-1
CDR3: CASSGGLAQETQYF
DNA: TGTGCCAGCAGTGGCGGACTAGCGCAGGAGACCCAGTACTTC

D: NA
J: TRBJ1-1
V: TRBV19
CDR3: CASSMRATEAFF
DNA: TGTGCCAGTAGCATGAGAGCCACTGAAGCTTTCTTT

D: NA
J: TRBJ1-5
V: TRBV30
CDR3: CAWSRNTAGNQPQHF
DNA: TGTGCCTGGAGTCGGAATACGGCAGGGAATCAGCCCCAGCATTTT

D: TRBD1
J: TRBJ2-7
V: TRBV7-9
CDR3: CASSLHRYSGTGGNEQYF
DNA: TGTGCCAGCAGCTTGCACAGATACTCCGGGACAGGGGGCAACGAGCAGTACTTC

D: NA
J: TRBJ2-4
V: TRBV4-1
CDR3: CASTPTVLAKNIQYF
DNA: TGCGCCAGCACGCCGACAGTTCTAGCCAAAAACATTCAGTACTTC

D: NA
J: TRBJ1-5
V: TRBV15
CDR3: CATSRDRGVNQPQHF
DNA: TGTGCCACCAGCAGAGATCGAGGAGTTAATCAGCCCCAGCATTTT

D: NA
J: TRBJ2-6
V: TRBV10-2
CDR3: CASRVIGSGANVLTF
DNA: TGCGCCAGCAGAGTTATCGGCTCTGGGGCCAACGTCCTGACTTTC

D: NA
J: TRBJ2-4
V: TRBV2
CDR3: CASKILVGIQYF
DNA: TGTGCCAGCAAGATATTGGTCGGCATTCAGTACTTC

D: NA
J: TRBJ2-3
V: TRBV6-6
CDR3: CASSYPPRGTDTQYF
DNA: TGTGCCAGCAGTTACCCCCCGCGGGGCACAGATACGCAGTATTTT

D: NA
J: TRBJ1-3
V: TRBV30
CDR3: CAWSTQAPGNTIYF
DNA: TGTGCCTGGAGTACCCAAGCGCCTGGAAACACCATATATTTT

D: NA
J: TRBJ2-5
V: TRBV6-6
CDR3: CASSYSTGTQYF
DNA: TGTGCCAGCAGTTACTCTACGGGGACCCAGTACTTC

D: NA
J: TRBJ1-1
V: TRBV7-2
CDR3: CASTERGAITEAFF
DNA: TGTGCCAGCACCGAGCGGGGGGCGATCACTGAAGCTTTCTTT

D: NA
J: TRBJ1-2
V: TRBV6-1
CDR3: CASSEGGGRAQDGYTF
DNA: TGTGCCAGCAGTGAAGGCGGGGGGCGAGCCCAAGATGGCTACACCTTC

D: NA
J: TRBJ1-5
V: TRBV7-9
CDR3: CASSNGVQPQHF
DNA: TGTGCCAGCAGCAACGGGGTTCAGCCCCAGCATTTT

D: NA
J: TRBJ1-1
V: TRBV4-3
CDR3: CASSQSRRTVNTEAFF
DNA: TGCGCCAGCAGCCAAAGCCGCCGGACAGTGAACACTGAAGCTTTCTTT

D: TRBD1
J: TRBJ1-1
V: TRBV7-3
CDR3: CASNTGGTEAFF
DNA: TGTGCCAGCAATACAGGGGGCACTGAAGCTTTCTTT

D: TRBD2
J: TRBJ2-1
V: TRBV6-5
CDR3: CASSHSGRARNEQFF
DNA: TGTGCCAGCAGTCATAGCGGGAGGGCCCGCAATGAGCAGTTCTTC

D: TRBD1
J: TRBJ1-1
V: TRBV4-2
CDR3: CASSQEVGQGVEAFF
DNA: TGTGCCAGCAGCCAAGAAGTGGGACAGGGGGTTGAAGCTTTCTTT

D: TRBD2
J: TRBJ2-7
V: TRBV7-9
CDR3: CASSSGSLSYEQYF
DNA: TGTGCCAGCAGCAGCGGGAGTCTTTCCTACGAGCAGTACTTC

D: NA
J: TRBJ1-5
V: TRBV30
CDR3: CAWSEQVTQPQHF
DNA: TGTGCCTGGAGTGAACAGGTAACTCAGCCCCAGCATTTT